Following are 29 T cell receptor beta chains from one sample sequenced in a study of blood T cell repertoires in COVID-19. Sequencing used immunoSEQ multiplex PCR; TCRdb keeps in-frame clones, though not all of them. The sample includes tens of thousands of clones, over 70% of them seen just once. Sequenced sample: peripheral blood. These receptors were taken from a man older than 75 with active or convalescent COVID-19.

In its sample, this clone ranks as medium-sized (0.01 to 0.1%). The chain is built from TRBV29-1 and TRBJ1-6; TRBD1 agrees at 7 bases. Germline CDR1 is SQVTM and CDR2 is ANQGSEA. CDR3 length equals 16 residues. The ends lost 5 bases at V and 5 bases at J; junction bases unmatched: 12. CDR3 loop: CSVIRDRVGDNSPLHF. CDR3 sequence (DNA): TGCAGCGTTATTCGGGACAGAGTAGGGGATAATTCACCCCTCCACTTT. The full variable domain, with the rest looked up from reference TRBV29-1 and TRBJ1-6, is SAVISQKPSRDICQRGTSLTIQCQVDSQVTMMFWYRQQPGQSLTLIATANQGSEATYESGFVIDKFPISRPNLTFSTLTVSNMSPEDSSIYLCSVIRDRVGDNSPLHFGNGTRLTVT.

The chain couples TRBV6-5 to TRBJ1-2; TRBD1 is a possible D gene (5 bases). In germline, CDR1 is MNHEY, CDR2 SVGAGI. Deletions cut 4 bases from V and 2 bases from J, with 8 bases between. The CDR3 consists of 13 residues. The CDR3 region is CASSLGLNYGYTF. The CDR3 DNA sequence: TGTGCCAGCAGTTTGGGACTGAACTATGGCTACACCTTC.

The count of this clone is one. The chain joins TRBV28 to TRBJ1-5; D gene unclear. Deletions cut 4 bases from V and 2 bases from J, with 6 bases between. Germline CDR1 MDHEN, CDR2 SYDVKM. CDR3 length equals 13 residues. The CDR3 nucleotides are TGTGCCAGCAGTTCCGGGGGCAATCAGCCCCAGCATTTT. This sequence encodes CASSSGGNQPQHF. The whole variable domain, filled in from reference TRBV28 and TRBJ1-5, reads DVKVTQSSRYLVKRTGEKVFLECVQDMDHENMFWYRQDPGLGLRLIYFSYDVKMKEKGDIPEGYSVSREKKERFSLILESASTNQTSMYLCASSSGGNQPQHFGDGTRLSIL.

The J gene is TRBJ2-1, the V gene TRBV27; maybe TRBD1 (6 bases). Trimming cost V 2 bases and J 15 bases, with 14 bases left between them. Germline V gene lookup returns CDR1 MNHEY and CDR2 SMNVEV (reference sequence). This CDR3 comprises 12 residues. This chain's CDR3 is CASSLTRGLVFF. CDR3 nucleotides: TGTGCCAGCAGTTTAACCAGGGGCCTCGTGTTCTTC.

The chain couples TRBV4-3 to TRBJ2-2; D is unclear. Germline V gene sequence: CDR1 LGHNA, CDR2 YSLEER. The CDR3 totals 13 residues. The V end lost 0 bases, the J end lost 7 bases, and 6 bases lay between the germline ends. This chain's CDR3 is CASSQDLVGELFF. CDR3 nucleotide sequence: TGCGCCAGCAGCCAAGATTTAGTCGGGGAGCTGTTTTTT.

This clone has a handful of counts. The gene calls are TRBV29-1 and TRBJ1-1, with TRBD1 identical over 11 bases. CDR1 SQVTM and CDR2 ANQGSEA come from the germline V gene. This CDR3 contains 17 residues. Unmatched junction bases numbered 16, after V lost 6 bases and J lost 4 bases. CDR3 nucleotides: TGCAGCGTAGACCGGGACAGGGGGTATTCGGTGGTCACTGAAGCTTTCTTT. Translated: CSVDRDRGYSVVTEAFF.

Only one count was recorded for this clone. The rearrangement uses TRBV7-2 and TRBJ2-4; a possible D gene is TRBD1 (6 bases). The CDR3 sequence is 19 residues long. Looked up from germline, CDR1 is SGHTA and CDR2 is FQGNSA. V lost 1 base and J 0 bases, leaving 19 bases between the germline ends. The CDR3 here is CASSLEGTSNILAKNIQYF. The CDR3 nucleotides are TGTGCCAGCAGCTTAGAAGGGACAAGCAATATACTAGCCAAAAACATTCAGTACTTC.

The chain uses TRBV18 and TRBJ1-5, with D hard to call. Germline values: CDR1 KGHSH, CDR2 LQKENI. Trimming removed 2 bases at V and 4 bases at J, with 6 bases between. CDR3 length: 13 residues. The CDR3 loop reads CASSPGENQPQHF. The CDR3 DNA follows: TGTGCCAGCTCACCAGGGGAGAATCAGCCCCAGCATTTT. Drawing the rest from reference TRBV18 and TRBJ1-5, the complete variable domain is NAGVMQNPRHLVRRRGQEARLRCSPMKGHSHVYWYRQLPEEGLKFMVYLQKENIIDESGMPKERFSAEFPKEGPSILRIQQVVRGDSAAYFCASSPGENQPQHFGDGTRLSIL.

This clone was observed a few times. V and J are TRBV5-6 and TRBJ1-4; 7 bases are shared with TRBD1. The CDR3 is 14 residues long. V was clipped by 4 bases and J by 8 bases; unmatched bases: 8. Germline V gene sequence: CDR1 SGHDT, CDR2 YYEEEE. For the CDR3, the DNA is TGTGCCAGCAGCCCGACAGGGATGGAAGAAAAACTGTTTTTT. Residues: CASSPTGMEEKLFF.

This rearrangement joins TRBV18 to TRBJ2-2, with TRBD1 matching 8 bases. V lost 3 bases to trimming and J lost 4 bases; unmatched junction nucleotides: 4. The CDR3 has 15 residues. Germline assignment: CDR1 KGHSH and CDR2 LQKENI. CDR3 sequence reads: CASSPGQEATGELFF. Written as DNA, the CDR3 is TGTGCCAGCTCACCGGGACAGGAGGCCACCGGGGAGCTGTTTTTT.

The gene calls are TRBV19 and TRBJ1-2; 10 nucleotides line up with TRBD1. CDR3 size: 15 residues. Germline CDR1 and CDR2: LNHDA and SQIVND (reference sequence). V lost 3 bases, J lost 7 bases, and 8 bases stayed unmatched. CDR3 bases: TGTGCCAGTAGTATCGCGACAGGGGGCGTAACTGGCTACACCTTC. This sequence encodes CASSIATGGVTGYTF.

This chain uses TRBV6-2 or TRBV6-3 with TRBJ2-7, with 8 bases identical to TRBD2. Per germline, CDR1 MNHEY and CDR2 SVGEGT. J gave up 7 bases and V 5 bases, and 10 bases lay outside the gene matches. The CDR3 consists of 14 residues. The CDR3 loop reads CASSIAGKEGEQYF. The CDR3 region has the DNA TGTGCCAGCAGTATAGCGGGAAAAGAAGGGGAGCAGTACTTC.

For this clone: The same CDR3 arises from other DNA sequences in this sample as well. The genes are TRBV7-2 and TRBJ1-2, with 9 positions matching TRBD1. V gave up 5 bases and J gave up 5 bases; unmatched junction bases: 3. The V gene's germline CDR1 is SGHTA and CDR2 FQGNSA. CDR3 size: 13 residues. CDR3 DNA sequence: TGTGCCAGCAGCCCCGACAGGGGGTATGGCTACACCTTC. Its translation: CASSPDRGYGYTF.

The chain has TRBV28 and TRBJ2-3, with 11 bases identical to TRBD2. The CDR3 is 15 residues long. V was pared by 6 bases and J by 4 bases, with 6 bases of the junction left unmatched. CDR1 and CDR2 (germline): MDHEN, SYDVKM. CDR3 region: CASSLSGGAPDTQYF. For the CDR3, the DNA is TGTGCCAGCAGCCTTAGCGGGGGGGCCCCAGATACGCAGTATTTT.

The genes are TRBV18 and TRBJ1-5; D may be TRBD1 (6 bases). CDR3 length equals 15 residues. In germline, CDR1 is KGHSH, CDR2 LQKENI. Trimming removed 6 bases from V and 3 bases from J, with 15 bases in between. In DNA, the CDR3 is TGTGCCAGCTCCCGGGGGGGGGCGAACAATCAGCCCCAGCATTTT. Its protein product is CASSRGGANNQPQHF.

The gene calls are TRBV4-3 and TRBJ1-2, with D possibly TRBD1 on 5 matching bases. Trimming cost V 0 bases and J 4 bases, with 15 bases left between them. From germline, CDR1 is LGHNA and CDR2 YSLEER. This CDR3 spans 16 amino acids. The CDR3: CASSQDLQGLSYGYTF. CDR3 DNA: TGCGCCAGCAGCCAAGATTTGCAGGGACTAAGCTATGGCTACACCTTC.

The V and J genes are TRBV27 and TRBJ2-7; 10 bases align to TRBD2. V was clipped by 8 bases and J by 0 bases; unmatched bases: 7. This CDR3 spans 15 amino acids. Germline CDR1 and CDR2: MNHEY and SMNVEV (reference sequence). DNA for the CDR3: TGTGCCAGCGGTGCACTAGCGGGGTTCTCCTACGAGCAGTACTTC. This sequence encodes CASGALAGFSYEQYF.

J is TRBJ2-2 and V is TRBV24-1, with D maybe TRBD2 (6 bases). The length of the CDR3 is 14 residues. Deletions cut 5 bases from V and 6 bases from J, with 12 bases between. Per the germline V gene, CDR1 is KGHDR and CDR2 is SFDVKD. CDR3 sequence reads: CATSGAGGSGELFF. CDR3 coding DNA: TGTGCCACCAGTGGGGCCGGGGGATCCGGGGAGCTGTTTTTT.

The genes are TRBV7-8 and TRBJ2-1; TRBD2 matches at 14 bases. In germline, CDR1 is SGHVS, CDR2 FQNEAQ. J gave up 9 bases and V 5 bases, and 3 bases lay outside the gene matches. CDR3 length: 14 residues. In nucleotides, the CDR3 is TGTGCCAGCAGCGGGACTAGCGGGAGTGGTGAGCAGTTCTTC. It codes for CASSGTSGSGEQFF.

Concerning this clone itself: In the same sample, other DNA sequences code for this CDR3. The J gene is TRBJ1-1, the V gene TRBV28; D is possibly TRBD1 (5 bases). V gave up 5 bases and J gave up 4 bases, with 14 bases separating them. CDR1 is MDHEN, CDR2 SYDVKM, per germline. CDR3 length: 14 residues. The CDR3 spells CASSTTSGGTEAFF. Written as DNA, the CDR3 is TGTGCCAGCAGTACAACCTCGGGGGGCACTGAAGCTTTCTTT.

This clone was seen more than once but under ten times. The chain couples TRBV7-8 to TRBJ1-5; TRBD1 matches 8 bases. The length of the CDR3 is 14 residues. CDR1 and CDR2 from the germline V gene are SGHVS and FQNEAQ. After removal of 5 bases from V and 6 bases from J, the junction contained 6 bases not matched to a gene. CDR3 loop: CASSAQGAGQPQHF. In DNA, the CDR3 is TGTGCCAGCAGCGCCCAGGGGGCAGGTCAGCCCCAGCATTTT.

The chain combines TRBV7-2 with TRBJ2-3; 8 nucleotides align to TRBD1. The germline V gene has CDR1 SGHTA and CDR2 FQGNSA. The trim removed 2 bases at V and 3 bases at J, leaving 7 bases unmatched. The CDR3 length is 16 residues. In nucleotides, the CDR3 is TGTGCCAGCAGCTTATTACAGGGGGTGGGGACAGATACGCAGTATTTT. As protein: CASSLLQGVGTDTQYF.

V is TRBV18 and J is TRBJ2-7; 9 bases match TRBD2. This CDR3 is 14 amino acids long. Germline-derived CDR1 and CDR2 are KGHSH and LQKENI. V was pared by 5 bases and J by 5 bases, with 7 bases of the junction left unmatched. CDR3 sequence (DNA): TGTGCCAGCTCATTTGTAGCGGGAGCCAACGAGCAGTACTTC. It yields the protein CASSFVAGANEQYF.

The chain uses TRBV19 and TRBJ2-1; D possibly corresponds to TRBD1 (5 bases). Looked up from germline, CDR1 is LNHDA and CDR2 is SQIVND (reference sequence). The V end lost 4 bases, the J end lost 3 bases, and 10 bases lay between the germline ends. The CDR3 sequence is 14 residues long. The CDR3 region is CASSNQGFYNEQFF. The CDR3 DNA sequence: TGTGCCAGTAGTAACCAGGGATTCTACAATGAGCAGTTCTTC.

This chain connects TRBV5-1 to TRBJ2-3, with 9 bases that match TRBD2. The CDR3 covers 14 residues. J lost 3 bases, V lost 6 bases, and 5 bases had no gene match. Germline CDR1 and CDR2: SGHRS and YFSETQ. The CDR3 spells CASKAGGPTDTQYF. CDR3 nucleotides: TGCGCCAGCAAGGCGGGGGGGCCAACAGATACGCAGTATTTT.

This clone was picked up one time. The CDR3, as DNA: TGTGCCAGCAGTTCCAGACTAGCGGGAGAGTTCTTC. This translates into CASSSRLAGEFF. The V and J genes are TRBV28 and TRBJ2-1; the match to TRBD2 covers 12 bases. V trimming: 4 bases; J trimming: 14 bases; junction bases outside the gene matches: 3. This CDR3 contains 12 residues. The germline CDR1 and CDR2 sequences are MDHEN and SYDVKM.

The chain employs TRBV11-3 and TRBJ2-1; no clear D. The CDR3 is 14 amino acids. CDR1 is SGHNT and CDR2 is YENEEA in the germline V gene. Trimming pared 1 base from V and 2 bases from J, leaving 6 bases between. CDR3 bases: TGTGCCAGCAGCTTAGCCCTAGCCTACAATGAGCAGTTCTTC. It is translated as CASSLALAYNEQFF. The variable domain in full, with the rest retrieved from reference TRBV11-3 and TRBJ2-1, is EAGVVQSPRYKIIEKKQPVAFWCNPISGHNTLYWYLQNLGQGPELLIRYENEEAVDDSQLPKDRFSAERLKGVDSTLKIQPAELGDSAVYLCASSLALAYNEQFFGPGTRLTVL.

The table lists this clone with a few counts. The germline gene is not matched at one end of the junction; a read error may be the cause. The rearrangement links TRBV6-6 to TRBJ1-1; D uncertain. Germline CDR1 is MNHNY and CDR2 is SVGAGI (reference sequence). The CDR3 has 16 residues. CDR3 region: CASRLASRGVSLSPIF. The CDR3 nucleotides are TGTGCCAGCAGGCTTGCCTCCCGCGGGGTTTCCCTGAGTCCTATCTTT.

The chain employs TRBV29-1 and TRBJ2-7; D gene ambiguous. There are 11 residues in the CDR3. The ends were cut back, 4 bases at V and 3 bases at J, with 7 bases in the middle. Germline V gene sequence: CDR1 SQVTM, CDR2 ANQGSEA. The CDR3 sequence: CSVGQDYEQYF. The DNA for the CDR3 is TGCAGCGTTGGGCAGGACTACGAGCAGTACTTC.